One and the same sample provided the 8 T cell receptor beta chains below, sequenced in a study of T cell clonality in common variable immunodeficiency (dated by TCRdb to the mid-2010s). Summary of the overall study and its limitations: Reportedly, TCRbeta sequences from CVID had fewer deletions and N-nucleotide insertions, and highly modified clones with 13 or more V deletions were absent from CVID.

Receptor libraries were prepared by the immunoSEQ multiplex PCR assay. TCRdb took this table from immuneACCESS and kept in-frame rearrangements with V and J called. Such tables lack part of the clones; where checked against another copy, unresolved V genes explain under half of the gap, and the rest is unexplained. The table for this sample lists fewer than 20,000 clones. Roughly 4.9% of the sample lies in the top ten. Their antigens are not known. The sample comprised peripheral blood mononuclear cells. These TCRs come from a human donor with common variable immunodeficiency.

Notes on this clone: The read ends 3 residues early relative to the CDR3; the germline J gene fills the gap. This rearrangement joins TRBV7-3 to TRBJ2-3; 7 bases are a match to TRBD1. CDR1 SGHTA and CDR2 FQGTGA come from the germline V gene. This CDR3 has 14 amino acids. Germline trimming cut 2 bases from V and 6 bases from J; bases unmatched to any gene: 5. The CDR3: CASSLRQGADTQYF. CDR3 DNA (partial): TGTGCCAGCAGCTTACGACAGGGTGCCGATACG.

This clone is deemed medium-sized by its frequency. Coverage ceases 3 residues before the CDR3 finishes, and the germline J gene fills in the end. The chain joins TRBV7-8 to TRBJ1-5; 9 bases agree with TRBD1. The germline gives CDR1 SGHVS, CDR2 FQNEAQ. The junction had 6 bases not matched to a gene; V was cut back by 1 base and J by 2 bases. The CDR3 has 17 residues. CDR3 sequence: CASSLVGDRVGNQPQHF. The CDR3 DNA, read in part, is TGTGCCAGCAGCTTAGTTGGGGACAGGGTGGGCAATCAGCCC.

About this clone itself: Read sequence stops 3 residues before the CDR3 end, and the germline J gene provides the missing end. The chain couples TRBV20-1 to TRBJ2-5; D may be TRBD2 (6 bases). The germline V gene encodes CDR1 DFQATT and CDR2 SNEGSKA (reference sequence). The CDR3 is 12 amino acids. V was pared by 5 bases and J by 3 bases, with 10 bases between. CDR3 loop: CSAGRDEETQYF. The CDR3 bases that were read are TGCAGTGCTGGGCGGGATGAAGAGACC.

As to this clone: The CDR3 extends 3 residues past the end of the read, so its final part is completed from the germline J gene. The chain joins TRBV13 to TRBJ2-2; 9 nucleotides match TRBD1. CDR3 length equals 15 residues. Germline V gene sequence: CDR1 PRHDT, CDR2 FYEKMQ (reference sequence). The J segment lost 6 bases and the V segment lost 5 bases, leaving 7 bases of the junction unmatched. Here the CDR3 reads CASSTRDRVSGELFF. Incomplete CDR3 DNA: TGTGCCAGCAGCACCCGGGACAGGGTTTCCGGGGAG. The full variable domain, with the rest looked up from reference TRBV13 and TRBJ2-2, is AAGVIQSPRHLIKEKRETATLKCYPIPRHDTVYWYQQGPGQDPQFLISFYEKMQSDKGSIPDRFSAQQFSDYHSELNMSSLELGDSALYFCASSTRDRVSGELFFGEGSRLTVL.

On this clone itself: The DNA ends 3 residues before the CDR3 does, and the rest of the CDR3 is filled in from the germline J gene. The chain uses TRBV5-1 and TRBJ1-4, with D perhaps matching TRBD1 (5 bases). The V end lost 0 bases, the J end lost 2 bases, and 5 bases lay between the germline ends. Germline-derived CDR1 and CDR2 are SGHRS and YFSETQ. CDR3 size: 14 residues. CDR3 bases read: TGCGCCAGCAGCTTGGGACAGACTAATGAAAAA. Residues: CASSLGQTNEK. The whole CDR3 protein is CASSLGQTNEKLFF.

Worth noting for this clone: The read gets to within 3 residues of the CDR3 end, and the germline J gene fills in the rest. This chain uses TRBV19 with TRBJ1-4; the D is unclear. Germline CDR1 reads LNHDA; CDR2 reads SQIVND (reference sequence). The CDR3 extends over 13 amino acids. Trimming shortened V by 6 bases and J by 1 base, and 6 bases separated the two germline ends. The CDR3 spells CASRPRTNEKLFF. CDR3 DNA, as far as it was read: TGTGCCAGTAGGCCCAGAACTAATGAAAAA.

Regarding this clone: The read gets to within 3 residues of the CDR3 end, and the germline J gene fills in the rest. J is TRBJ2-3 and V is TRBV9; TRBD2 matches 7 bases. CDR3 size: 14 residues. V shed 3 bases and J 6 bases; nucleotides not matched to a gene: 7. The germline V gene encodes CDR1 SGDLS and CDR2 YYNGEE. The covered CDR3 bases are TGTGCCAGCAGCGCCCCTAGCGGCTCCGATACG. Residues: CASSAPSGSDT. The whole CDR3 region reads CASSAPSGSDTQYF.

As regards this clone: The read stops 3 residues short of the end of the CDR3; the missing end is completed from the germline J gene. The chain employs TRBV6-2 or TRBV6-3 and TRBJ2-1, with TRBD2 as a possible D gene (5 bases). CDR3 size: 16 residues. The germline V gene has CDR1 MNHEY and CDR2 SVGEGT. The V end was cut by 0 bases, the J end by 7 bases, with 16 bases between. The CDR3 here is CASSYSPAVQRNEQFF. CDR3 DNA (partial): TGTGCCAGCAGTTACTCCCCAGCGGTTCAGCGAAATGAG.